This passage covers 12 T cell receptor beta chains from one sample sequenced in a study of shared clonotypes between healthy human individuals. Naive CD8 populations comprised CD45RO-negative cells positively selected for CCR7, excluding terminally differentiated effector memory CD45RA+ cells. Measured with immunoSEQ multiplex PCR; TCRdb has only the in-frame clones, and not every one. The sample lists 1.5 million to 2.5 million clones, about 95% occurring once. Sequencing was performed on naive CD8+ T cells sorted from blood. The receptors shown here come from a man aged 18 to 30 in good health.

Regarding this clone: The identical CDR3 is also encoded by other nucleotide sequences in the sample. The chain links TRBV5-4 to TRBJ2-7; D may match TRBD1 or TRBD2 (5 bases each). This CDR3 contains 14 residues. Germline CDR1 reads SGHNT; CDR2 reads YYREEE (reference sequence). V lost 0 bases and J 4 bases, leaving 11 bases between the germline ends. In DNA form, the CDR3 reads TGTGCCAGCAGCTTGGGGCAGGGACGGTACGAGCAGTACTTC. This sequence encodes CASSLGQGRYEQYF.

This rearrangement joins TRBV7-9 to TRBJ2-5; D not certain. This CDR3 comprises 16 residues. Germline assignment: CDR1 SEHNR and CDR2 FQNEAQ (reference sequence). V shed 1 base and J shed 1 base, with 13 bases lying between them. The CDR3 spells CASSLGSVRPQETQYF. Written as DNA, the CDR3 is TGTGCCAGCAGCTTAGGGTCCGTGCGGCCCCAAGAGACCCAGTACTTC.

The V and J genes are TRBV29-1 and TRBJ2-7, with 7 nucleotides matching TRBD2. Trimming took 7 bases from V and 3 from J; bases not matched to a gene: 9. This CDR3 is 13 amino acids long. Looked up from germline, CDR1 is SQVTM and CDR2 is ANQGSEA. The CDR3, as DNA: TGCAGCGCCCTGGGGGGGGATAACTACGAGCAGTACTTC. It translates to CSALGGDNYEQYF.

This chain joins TRBV5-6 and TRBJ1-4; perhaps TRBD1 as D (6 bases). The CDR3 totals 15 residues. The germline V gene encodes CDR1 SGHDT and CDR2 YYEEEE. The V and J ends lost 2 bases and 7 bases respectively, with 15 bases between them. The DNA of the CDR3 is TGTGCCAGCAGCTTTTGGTACAGGGAGTCTGAAAAACTGTTTTTT. As protein: CASSFWYRESEKLFF.

This chain links TRBV19 with TRBJ2-7; the match to TRBD1 covers 7 bases. Germline lookup yields CDR1 LNHDA and CDR2 SQIVND (reference sequence). Trimming took 4 bases from V and 0 from J; bases not matched to a gene: 6. The CDR3 is 15 residues long. CDR3: CASSTGQVASYEQYF. Written as DNA, the CDR3 is TGTGCCAGTAGTACTGGACAGGTGGCCTCCTACGAGCAGTACTTC.

This chain links TRBV5-1 with TRBJ2-7; perhaps TRBD2 as D (5 bases). The V end was cut by 1 base, the J end by 2 bases, with 10 bases between. Germline loops: CDR1 SGHRS, CDR2 YFSETQ. CDR3 length: 14 amino acids. The CDR3 coding sequence is TGCGCCAGCAGCTTGCGAGGGCTAACCTACGAGCAGTACTTC. Encoded protein: CASSLRGLTYEQYF.

The V and J genes are TRBV27 and TRBJ2-1, with 16 bases aligning to TRBD2. V was clipped by 4 bases and J by 8 bases; unmatched bases: 5. Germline V gene data show CDR1 as MNHEY and CDR2 as SMNVEV (reference sequence). The CDR3 is made up of 16 amino acids. The CDR3 is CASSWGLAGGDDEQFF. CDR3 bases: TGTGCCAGCAGTTGGGGACTAGCGGGAGGGGATGATGAGCAGTTCTTC.

The rearrangement uses TRBV4-1 and TRBJ2-1; possibly TRBD1 for D (6 bases). Germline V gene lookup returns CDR1 MGHRA and CDR2 YSYEKL. CDR3 length equals 11 residues. The V end lost 10 bases, the J end lost 5 bases, and 9 bases lay between the germline ends. The CDR3: CATRGNNEQFF. DNA of the CDR3: TGCGCCACAAGGGGGAACAATGAGCAGTTCTTC.

The chain links TRBV28 to TRBJ1-1; D is undetermined. This CDR3 contains 15 residues. The V gene's germline CDR1 is MDHEN and CDR2 SYDVKM. Deletions cut 5 bases from V and 2 bases from J, with 15 bases between. For the CDR3, the DNA is TGTGCCAGCAGTACAGTCCGTTGGGTAAACACTGAAGCTTTCTTT. Its protein is CASSTVRWVNTEAFF.

This chain connects TRBV6-6 to TRBJ1-1, with 9 bases matching TRBD1. The V and J ends lost 3 bases and 3 bases, in that order; junction bases with no gene match: 2. CDR3 size: 14 residues. CDR1 MNHNY and CDR2 SVGAGI come from the germline V gene (reference sequence). This CDR3 is CASSYWDRDTEAFF. CDR3 nucleotides: TGTGCCAGCAGTTATTGGGACAGGGACACTGAAGCTTTCTTT.

The CDR3 sequence: CATKPGTWRETQYF. CDR3 nucleotides: TGTGCCACAAAACCCGGGACGTGGCGGGAGACCCAGTACTTC. The genes are TRBV15 and TRBJ2-5, with D perhaps TRBD1 or TRBD2 (5 bases each). The CDR3 loop spans 14 amino acids. Germline V gene data show CDR1 as LNHNV and CDR2 as YYDKDF (reference sequence). Between the trimmed V and J ends, which lost 9 bases and 5 bases, there was a span of 19 bases. Using reference TRBV15 and TRBJ2-5 for the parts outside the CDR3, the full variable domain is DAMVIQNPRYQVTQFGKPVTLSCSQTLNHNVMYWYQQKSSQAPKLLFHYYDKDFNNEADTPDNFQSRRPNTSFCFLDIRSPGLGDTAMYLCATKPGTWRETQYFGPGTRLLVL.

This chain joins TRBV27 and TRBJ1-2; 8 bases are a match to TRBD1. From germline, CDR1 is MNHEY and CDR2 SMNVEV (reference sequence). This CDR3 is built from 15 residues. V gave up 5 bases and J gave up 3 bases; unmatched junction bases: 8. The chain's CDR3 is CASSHRGIGYYGYTF. The CDR3 region has the DNA TGTGCCAGCAGTCACAGGGGGATAGGGTACTATGGCTACACCTTC.